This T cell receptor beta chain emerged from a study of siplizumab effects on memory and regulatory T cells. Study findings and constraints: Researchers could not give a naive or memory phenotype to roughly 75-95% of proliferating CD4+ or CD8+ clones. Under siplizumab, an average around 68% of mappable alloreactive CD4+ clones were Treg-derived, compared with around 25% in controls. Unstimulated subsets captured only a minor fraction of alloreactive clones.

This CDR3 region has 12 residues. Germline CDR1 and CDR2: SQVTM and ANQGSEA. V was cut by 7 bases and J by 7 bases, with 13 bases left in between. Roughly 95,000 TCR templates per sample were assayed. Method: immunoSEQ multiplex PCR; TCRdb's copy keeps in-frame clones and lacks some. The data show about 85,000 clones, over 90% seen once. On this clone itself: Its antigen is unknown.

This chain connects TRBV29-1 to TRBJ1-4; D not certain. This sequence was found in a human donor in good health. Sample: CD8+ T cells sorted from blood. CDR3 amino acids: CSAETLGEKLFF. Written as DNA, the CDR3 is TGCAGCGCTGAGACGCTAGGTGAAAAACTGTTTTTT.